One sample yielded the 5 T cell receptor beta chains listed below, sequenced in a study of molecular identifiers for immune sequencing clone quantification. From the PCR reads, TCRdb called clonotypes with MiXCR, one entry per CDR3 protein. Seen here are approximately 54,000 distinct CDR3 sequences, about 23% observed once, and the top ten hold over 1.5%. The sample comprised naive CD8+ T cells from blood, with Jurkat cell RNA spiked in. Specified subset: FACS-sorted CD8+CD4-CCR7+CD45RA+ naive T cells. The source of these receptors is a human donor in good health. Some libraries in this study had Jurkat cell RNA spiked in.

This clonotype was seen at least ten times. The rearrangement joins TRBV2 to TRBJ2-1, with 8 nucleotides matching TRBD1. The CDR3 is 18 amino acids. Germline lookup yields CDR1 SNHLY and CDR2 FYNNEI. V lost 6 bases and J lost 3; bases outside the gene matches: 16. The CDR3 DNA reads TGTGCCAGCAGCCACATACACGACAGGGGAACACGCTACAATGAGCAGTTCTTC. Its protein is CASSHIHDRGTRYNEQFF.

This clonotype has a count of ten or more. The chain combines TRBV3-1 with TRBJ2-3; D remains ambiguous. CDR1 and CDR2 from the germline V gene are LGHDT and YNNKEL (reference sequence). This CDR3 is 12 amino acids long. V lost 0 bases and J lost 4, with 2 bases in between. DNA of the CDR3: TGTGCCAGCAGCCAAGAGTCAGATACGCAGTATTTT. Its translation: CASSQESDTQYF.

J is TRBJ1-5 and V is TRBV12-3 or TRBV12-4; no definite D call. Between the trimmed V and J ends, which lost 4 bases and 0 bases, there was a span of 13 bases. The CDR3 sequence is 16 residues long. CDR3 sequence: CASSWSGRNSNQPQHF. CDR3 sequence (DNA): TGTGCCAGCAGTTGGTCGGGAAGAAATAGCAATCAGCCCCAGCATTTT.

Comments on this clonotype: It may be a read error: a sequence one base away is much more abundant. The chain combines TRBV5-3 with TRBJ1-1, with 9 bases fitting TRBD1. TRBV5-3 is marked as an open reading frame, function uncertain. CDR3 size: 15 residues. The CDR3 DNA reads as TGTACCAGCAGCTTGGTAACAGGGGGCACCACTGAAGCTTTCTTT. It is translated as CTSSLVTGGTTEAFF.

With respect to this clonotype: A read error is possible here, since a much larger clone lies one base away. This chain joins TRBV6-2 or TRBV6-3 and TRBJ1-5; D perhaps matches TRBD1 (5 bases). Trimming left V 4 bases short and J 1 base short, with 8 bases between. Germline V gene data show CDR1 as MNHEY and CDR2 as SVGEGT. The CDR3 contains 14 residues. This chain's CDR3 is CASSFRQSNQPQHF. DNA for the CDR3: TGTGCCAGCAGTTTTAGACAGAGCAATCAGCCCCAGCATTTT.